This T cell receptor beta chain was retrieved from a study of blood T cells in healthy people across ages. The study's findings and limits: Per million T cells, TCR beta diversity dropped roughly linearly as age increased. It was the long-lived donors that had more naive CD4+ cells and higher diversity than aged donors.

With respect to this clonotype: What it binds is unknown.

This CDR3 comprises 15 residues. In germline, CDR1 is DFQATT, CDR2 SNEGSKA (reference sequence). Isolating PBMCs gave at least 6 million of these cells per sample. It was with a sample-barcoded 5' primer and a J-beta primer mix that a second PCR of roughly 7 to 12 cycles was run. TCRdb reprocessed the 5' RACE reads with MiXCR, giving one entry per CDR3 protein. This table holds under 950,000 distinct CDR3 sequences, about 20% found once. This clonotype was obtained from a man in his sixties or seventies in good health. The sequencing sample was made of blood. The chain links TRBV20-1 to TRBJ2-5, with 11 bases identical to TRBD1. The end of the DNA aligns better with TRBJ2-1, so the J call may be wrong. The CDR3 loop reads CSALPGQGDYNEQFF. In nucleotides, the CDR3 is TGCAGTGCTCTCCCGGGACAGGGGGACTACAATGAGCAGTTCTTC.